The 19 T cell receptor beta chains reported below all come from one sample, sequenced in a study of PD-L1 blockade in urothelial cancer (dated by TCRdb to about 2017). Library construction relied on the immunoSEQ multiplex PCR assay. Imported from immuneACCESS, the table was reduced by TCRdb to in-frame sequences with V and J called. These copies leave out some clones; in studies compared against another copy, an unresolved V gene accounts for under half, and the cause of the remainder is not known. This sample gives around 110,000 clones in total; around 89% of them show up just once. Together, the top ten hold 1.5% to 2% of the sample. The time point label corresponds to: peripheral blood 6 weeks after treatment start. The sample consisted of PBMCs, taken around atezolizumab (anti-PD-L1) treatment. The source of these receptors is a man between 60 and 75 years old with urothelial cancer.

The genes are TRBV15 and TRBJ1-4, with D possibly TRBD1 on 6 matching bases. Germline CDR1 reads LNHNV; CDR2 reads YYDKDF (reference sequence). V lost 2 bases and J lost 0, with 10 bases in between. This CDR3 spans 16 amino acids. This chain's CDR3 is CATSRYGTSTNEKLFF. CDR3 nucleotides: TGTGCCACCAGCAGATATGGGACATCAACTAATGAAAAACTGTTTTTT. The full variable domain, its missing parts supplied by reference TRBV15 and TRBJ1-4, is DAMVIQNPRYQVTQFGKPVTLSCSQTLNHNVMYWYQQKSSQAPKLLFHYYDKDFNNEADTPDNFQSRRPNTSFCFLDIRSPGLGDTAMYLCATSRYGTSTNEKLFFGSGTQLSVL.

This chain connects TRBV2 to TRBJ2-2; D gene uncertain. Germline-derived CDR1 and CDR2 are SNHLY and FYNNEI. This CDR3 spans 14 amino acids. The ends were cut back, 4 bases at V and 6 bases at J, with 12 bases in the middle. This CDR3 is CASSGQRRAGELFF. In DNA form, the CDR3 reads TGTGCCAGCAGTGGGCAGCGCCGGGCCGGGGAGCTGTTTTTT.

J is TRBJ1-4 and V is TRBV5-1, with a weak D call TRBD1 (5 bases). Trimming took 8 bases from V and 8 from J, leaving 13 bases between them. The germline V gene encodes CDR1 SGHRS and CDR2 YFSETQ. The CDR3 is 12 amino acids. The CDR3 is CARGGVGEKLFF. The CDR3 DNA is TGCGCCAGGGGGGGGGTAGGAGAAAAACTGTTTTTT.

V gene TRBV30 combines with J gene TRBJ1-4, with 7 bases fitting TRBD1. Germline V gene sequence: CDR1 GTSNPN, CDR2 SVGIG (reference sequence). The CDR3 runs to 15 residues. Trimming at V came to 4 bases and at J to 4 bases, leaving 9 bases not matched to a gene. In nucleotides, the CDR3 is TGTGCCTGGACCCCCCAGGGGGAGCTTAATGAAAAACTGTTTTTT. Encoded protein: CAWTPQGELNEKLFF.

The CDR3 region is CAWRALAGVVDTQYF. As DNA, the CDR3 is TGTGCCTGGAGAGCACTAGCGGGAGTTGTAGATACGCAGTATTTT. The V and J genes are TRBV30 and TRBJ2-3, with 11 nucleotides matching TRBD2. V lost 3 bases, J lost 5 bases, and 7 bases stayed unmatched. Germline-derived CDR1 and CDR2 are GTSNPN and SVGIG (reference sequence). This CDR3 region has 15 residues.

This chain links TRBV5-1 with TRBJ2-5; a weak D match, TRBD2 (5 bases). The CDR3 has 11 amino acids. Germline CDR1 is SGHRS and CDR2 is YFSETQ. The V gene lost 7 bases and the J gene lost 7 bases, with 11 bases spanning the gap. The CDR3 loop is CASDLEGTQYF. The CDR3 DNA is TGCGCCAGCGACCTCGAGGGGACCCAGTACTTC. Filled out from reference TRBV5-1 and TRBJ2-5, the complete variable domain reads KAGVTQTPRYLIKTRGQQVTLSCSPISGHRSVSWYQQTPGQGLQFLFEYFSETQRNKGNFPGRFSGRQFSNSRSEMNVSTLELGDSALYLCASDLEGTQYFGPGTRLLVL.

The V call is TRBV5-1, the J call TRBJ2-1; 15 bases map to TRBD2. V gave up 5 bases and J gave up 9 bases; unmatched junction bases: 6. The CDR3 extends over 15 amino acids. Looked up from germline, CDR1 is SGHRS and CDR2 is YFSETQ. CDR3 amino acids: CASSSGLAGGLEQFF. The CDR3 nucleotides read TGCGCCAGCAGTTCAGGACTAGCGGGAGGGCTTGAGCAGTTCTTC.

The chain is built from TRBV28 and TRBJ2-2; 8 bases agree with TRBD2. This CDR3 is 16 amino acids long. Trimming removed 3 bases from V and 7 bases from J; junction bases left unmatched: 10. Germline CDR1 is MDHEN and CDR2 is SYDVKM. CDR3 in DNA: TGTGCCAGCAGTTTTGGGGGGCGGGGGGCCGGCGGGGAGCTGTTTTTT. Protein: CASSFGGRGAGGELFF.

CDR3 in amino acids: CASSADRGGSYGYTF. CDR3 coding DNA: TGTGCCAGCAGTGCCGACAGGGGCGGGAGCTATGGCTACACCTTC. The chain uses TRBV2 and TRBJ1-2; TRBD1 aligns across 8 bases. Trimming removed 4 bases from V and 4 bases from J; junction bases left unmatched: 8. Germline-derived CDR1 and CDR2 are SNHLY and FYNNEI. There are 15 residues in the CDR3.

The rearrangement uses TRBV28 and TRBJ1-5; the D gene is possibly TRBD1 (5 bases). CDR3 length: 16 amino acids. The germline V gene has CDR1 MDHEN and CDR2 SYDVKM. Trimming shortened V by 3 bases and J by 5 bases, and 17 bases separated the two germline ends. The CDR3 DNA reads as TGTGCCAGCAGTTTTGGGGGTGGGGAGGGGTATCAGCCCCAGCATTTT. This translates into CASSFGGGEGYQPQHF. The full variable domain, its missing parts supplied by reference TRBV28 and TRBJ1-5, is DVKVTQSSRYLVKRTGEKVFLECVQDMDHENMFWYRQDPGLGLRLIYFSYDVKMKEKGDIPEGYSVSREKKERFSLILESASTNQTSMYLCASSFGGGEGYQPQHFGDGTRLSIL.

CDR3 in amino acids: CASSRTGTGIYEQYF. The CDR3 nucleotides read TGTGCCAGCAGTAGAACCGGGACAGGAATCTACGAGCAGTACTTC. The rearrangement joins TRBV6-5 to TRBJ2-7; 8 bases fit TRBD1. Losses at the gene ends were 5 bases for V and 3 bases for J; bases not matched to a gene: 9. Germline CDR1 reads MNHEY; CDR2 reads SVGAGI. The length of the CDR3 is 15 residues.

V gene TRBV5-5 combines with J gene TRBJ2-1; D is possibly TRBD2 (5 bases). Germline V CDR1 and CDR2: SGHKS, YYEKEE (reference sequence). Trimming took off 4 bases at V and 5 bases at J, with 13 bases between the two ends. The CDR3 spans 14 residues. CDR3 amino acids: CASSHVNGDNEQFF. CDR3 bases: TGTGCCAGCAGCCACGTTAACGGGGACAATGAGCAGTTCTTC.

V and J are TRBV29-1 and TRBJ2-7; 8 nucleotides match TRBD1. CDR3 length: 14 residues. V dropped 4 bases and J dropped 4; count of bases not matched to a gene: 9. The V gene's germline CDR1 is SQVTM and CDR2 ANQGSEA. CDR3: CSVGGSGGRYEQYF. The CDR3 DNA reads TGCAGCGTTGGGGGGTCAGGGGGCAGGTACGAGCAGTACTTC.

The V call is TRBV11-1, the J call TRBJ2-5; 11 nucleotides agree with TRBD2. The CDR3 has 15 residues. V dropped 5 bases and J dropped 0; count of bases not matched to a gene: 2. Germline assignment: CDR1 SGHAT and CDR2 FQDESV (reference sequence). Here the CDR3 DNA reads TGTGCCAGCAGCCCGGGACTAGCGGACCAAGAGACCCAGTACTTC. This encodes CASSPGLADQETQYF.

The chain recombines TRBV6-1 with TRBJ1-5, with D uncertain. This CDR3 has 14 amino acids. Germline CDR1 reads MNHNS; CDR2 reads SASEGT. With 3 bases removed from V and 4 bases from J, the gap between germline ends came to 10 bases. CDR3 nucleotide sequence: TGTGCCAGCAGTGAGATCACGGGTAATCAGCCCCAGCATTTT. This translates into CASSEITGNQPQHF.

V is TRBV5-4 and J is TRBJ2-7; 7 bases fit TRBD2. With V trimmed by 4 bases and J by 1 base, 2 bases remained unmatched. The CDR3 covers 13 residues. Germline V gives CDR1 SGHNT, CDR2 YYREEE (reference sequence). As DNA, the CDR3 is TGTGCCAGCAGCGCAGCGGGGTCCTACGAGCAGTACTTC. As protein: CASSAAGSYEQYF.

The genes are TRBV11-1 and TRBJ2-2; tentative D call: TRBD1 (5 bases). The CDR3 consists of 15 residues. Germline V gene sequence: CDR1 SGHAT, CDR2 FQDESV (reference sequence). The V gene lost 5 bases and the J gene lost 5 bases, with 15 bases spanning the gap. The CDR3 reads CASSPGRPRTGELFF. The DNA for the CDR3 is TGTGCCAGCAGCCCAGGGCGGCCCAGGACCGGGGAGCTGTTTTTT.

V and J are TRBV7-9 and TRBJ2-6, with a tentative D call TRBD1 (6 bases). This CDR3 spans 15 amino acids. CDR1 is SEHNR and CDR2 is FQNEAQ in the germline V gene (reference sequence). V was shortened by 3 bases and J by 2 bases, with 8 bases between the two germline ends. The CDR3 nucleotides read TGTGCCAGCAGCTTTTGGGGGCCTGGGGCCAACGTCCTGACTTTC. Its translation is CASSFWGPGANVLTF.

V usage is TRBV28 and J usage is TRBJ1-5, with D possibly being TRBD1 (5 bases). The germline gives CDR1 MDHEN, CDR2 SYDVKM. Trimming removed 5 bases from V and 2 bases from J, with 13 bases in between. The CDR3 sequence is 15 residues long. The CDR3 here is CASSIVGVGNQPQHF. As DNA, the CDR3 is TGTGCCAGCAGTATCGTAGGGGTCGGCAATCAGCCCCAGCATTTT.